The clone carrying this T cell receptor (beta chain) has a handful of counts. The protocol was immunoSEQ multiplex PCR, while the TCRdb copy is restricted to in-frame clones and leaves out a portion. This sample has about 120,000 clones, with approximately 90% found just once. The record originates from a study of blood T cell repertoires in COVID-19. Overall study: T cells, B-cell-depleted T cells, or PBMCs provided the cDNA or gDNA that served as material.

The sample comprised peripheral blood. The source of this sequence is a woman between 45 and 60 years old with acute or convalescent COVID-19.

The CDR3 here is CASSLVSGGGGYTF. Here the CDR3 DNA reads TGTGCCAGCAGTTTAGTATCAGGGGGCGGAGGCTACACCTTC. V usage is TRBV28 and J usage is TRBJ1-2; 8 nucleotides line up with TRBD1. V lost 2 bases and J lost 8; bases outside the gene matches: 7. Looked up from germline, CDR1 is MDHEN and CDR2 is SYDVKM. The CDR3 consists of 14 residues.